This TCR beta chain was captured in a study of sequential checkpoint blockade in melanoma. TCRdb's copy holds only in-frame clones and misses some; the assay was immunoSEQ multiplex PCR. The profile shows under 45,000 clones, around four fifths of them singletons. Trimming took 4 bases from V and 4 from J; bases not matched to a gene: 0. CDR1 MNHEY and CDR2 SMNVEV come from the germline V gene (reference sequence). The CDR3 is 13 residues long. Sample treatment: randomized to nivolumab then ipilimumab (arm A) or the reverse (arm B). Live CD3+CD8+ CD19− CD56− cells were sorted from PBMCs. This chain joins TRBV27 and TRBJ1-2, with 10 bases matching TRBD1. This receptor was obtained from a human donor with melanoma. The input for sequencing was CD8+ T cells sorted from blood (inferred from file names), taken from a patient given nivolumab and ipilimumab in sequence. CDR3 amino acids: CASSWTGGYGYTF. The CDR3 bases are TGTGCCAGCAGTTGGACAGGGGGCTATGGCTACACCTTC.